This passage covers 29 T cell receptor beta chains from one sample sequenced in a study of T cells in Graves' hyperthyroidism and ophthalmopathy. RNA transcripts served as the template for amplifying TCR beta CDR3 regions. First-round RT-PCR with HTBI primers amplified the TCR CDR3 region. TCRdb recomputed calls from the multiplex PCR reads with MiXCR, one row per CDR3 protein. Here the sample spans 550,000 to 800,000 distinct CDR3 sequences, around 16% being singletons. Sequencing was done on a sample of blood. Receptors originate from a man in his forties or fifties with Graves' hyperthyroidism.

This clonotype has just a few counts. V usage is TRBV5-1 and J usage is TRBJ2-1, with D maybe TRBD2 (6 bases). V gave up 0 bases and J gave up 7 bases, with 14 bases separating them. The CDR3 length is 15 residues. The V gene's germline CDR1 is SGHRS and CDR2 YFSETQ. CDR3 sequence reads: CASSLEAGLRNEQFF. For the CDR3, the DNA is TGCGCCAGCAGCTTGGAGGCGGGACTGAGAAATGAGCAGTTCTTC.

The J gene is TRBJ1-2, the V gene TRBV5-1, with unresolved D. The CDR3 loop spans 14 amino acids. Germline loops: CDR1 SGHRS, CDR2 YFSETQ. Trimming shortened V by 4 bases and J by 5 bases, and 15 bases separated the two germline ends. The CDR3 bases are TGCGCCAGCAGCCTCTGGACGGATATGTATGGCTACACCTTC. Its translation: CASSLWTDMYGYTF. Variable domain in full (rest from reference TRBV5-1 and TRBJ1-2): KAGVTQTPRYLIKTRGQQVTLSCSPISGHRSVSWYQQTPGQGLQFLFEYFSETQRNKGNFPGRFSGRQFSNSRSEMNVSTLELGDSALYLCASSLWTDMYGYTFGSGTRLTVV.

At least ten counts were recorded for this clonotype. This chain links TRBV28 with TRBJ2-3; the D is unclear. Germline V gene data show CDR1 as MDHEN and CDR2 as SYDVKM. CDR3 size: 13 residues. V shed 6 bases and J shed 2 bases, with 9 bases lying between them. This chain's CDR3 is CASRSPNTDTQYF. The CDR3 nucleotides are TGTGCCAGCAGATCTCCCAACACAGATACGCAGTATTTT.

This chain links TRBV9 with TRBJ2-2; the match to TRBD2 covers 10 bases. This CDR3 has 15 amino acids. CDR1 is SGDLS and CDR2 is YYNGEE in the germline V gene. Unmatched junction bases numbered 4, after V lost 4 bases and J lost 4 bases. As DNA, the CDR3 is TGTGCCAGCAGCTCTAGCGGGGGCCCCACCGGGGAGCTGTTTTTT. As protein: CASSSSGGPTGELFF.

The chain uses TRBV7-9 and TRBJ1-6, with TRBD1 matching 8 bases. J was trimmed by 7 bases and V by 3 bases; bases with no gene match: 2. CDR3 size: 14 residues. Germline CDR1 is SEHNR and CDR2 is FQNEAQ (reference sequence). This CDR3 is CASSLTGENSPLHF. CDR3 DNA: TGTGCCAGCAGCTTGACAGGGGAGAATTCACCCCTCCACTTT.

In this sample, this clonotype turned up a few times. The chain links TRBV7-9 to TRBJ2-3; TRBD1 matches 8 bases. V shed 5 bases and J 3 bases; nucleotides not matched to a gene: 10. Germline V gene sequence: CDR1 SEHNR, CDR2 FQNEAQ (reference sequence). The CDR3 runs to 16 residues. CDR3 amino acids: CASSADRVFSTDTQYF. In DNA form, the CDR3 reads TGTGCCAGCAGCGCGGACAGGGTATTTTCAACAGATACGCAGTATTTT.

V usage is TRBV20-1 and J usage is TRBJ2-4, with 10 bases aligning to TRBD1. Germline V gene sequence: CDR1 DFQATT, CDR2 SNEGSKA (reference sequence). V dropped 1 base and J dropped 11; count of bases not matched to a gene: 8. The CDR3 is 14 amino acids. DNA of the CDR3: TGCAGTGCTAGAGGTCCCGGGACAGGGGTTGTTCAGTACTTC. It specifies CSARGPGTGVVQYF.

CDR3 bases: TGTGCCAGTAGCTTGGGGGTCCAATTACCGCGAAACATTCAGTACTTC. Protein product: CASSLGVQLPRNIQYF. The chain carries TRBV19 and TRBJ2-4, with D perhaps TRBD1 or TRBD2 (5 bases each). V was cut by 6 bases and J by 6 bases, with 21 bases left in between. The germline gives CDR1 LNHDA, CDR2 SQIVND (reference sequence). This CDR3 is built from 16 residues.

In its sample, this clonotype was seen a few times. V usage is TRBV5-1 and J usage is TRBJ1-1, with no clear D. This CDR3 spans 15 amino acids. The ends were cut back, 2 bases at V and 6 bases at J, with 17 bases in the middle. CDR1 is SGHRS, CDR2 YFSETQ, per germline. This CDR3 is CASSLIGESIPEAFF. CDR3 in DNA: TGCGCCAGCAGCTTAATTGGGGAGTCTATTCCTGAAGCTTTCTTT.

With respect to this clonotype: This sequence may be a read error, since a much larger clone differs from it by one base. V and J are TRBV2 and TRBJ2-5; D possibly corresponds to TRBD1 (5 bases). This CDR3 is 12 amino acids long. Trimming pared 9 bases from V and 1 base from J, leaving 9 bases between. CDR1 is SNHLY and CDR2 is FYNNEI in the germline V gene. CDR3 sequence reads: CARGRLQETQYF. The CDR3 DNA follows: TGTGCCAGGGGGCGGCTCCAAGAGACCCAGTACTTC.

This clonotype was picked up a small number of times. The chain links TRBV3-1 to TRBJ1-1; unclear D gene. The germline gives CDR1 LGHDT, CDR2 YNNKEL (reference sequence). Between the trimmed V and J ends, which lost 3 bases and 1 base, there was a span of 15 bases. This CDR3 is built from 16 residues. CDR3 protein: CASSQSWRQENTEAFF. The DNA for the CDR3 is TGTGCCAGCAGCCAGAGTTGGAGGCAGGAGAACACTGAAGCTTTCTTT.

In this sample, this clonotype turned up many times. The CDR3 sequence is CAISETGLAGIESYEQYF. The CDR3 DNA reads TGTGCCATCAGTGAAACTGGGCTAGCGGGAATTGAGTCCTACGAGCAGTACTTC. The V and J genes are TRBV10-3 and TRBJ2-7; 9 bases are shared with TRBD2. Trimming took 3 bases from V and 1 from J; bases not matched to a gene: 13. Germline-derived CDR1 and CDR2 are ENHRY and SYGVKD. This CDR3 has 18 residues.

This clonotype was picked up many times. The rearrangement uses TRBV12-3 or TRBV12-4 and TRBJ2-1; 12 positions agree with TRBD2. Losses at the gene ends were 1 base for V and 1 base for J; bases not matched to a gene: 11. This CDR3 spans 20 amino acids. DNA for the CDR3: TGTGCCAGCAGTTTAGGTGGAGGGGCTAGCGGGAGGGCGTCCTACAATGAGCAGTTCTTC. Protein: CASSLGGGASGRASYNEQFF.

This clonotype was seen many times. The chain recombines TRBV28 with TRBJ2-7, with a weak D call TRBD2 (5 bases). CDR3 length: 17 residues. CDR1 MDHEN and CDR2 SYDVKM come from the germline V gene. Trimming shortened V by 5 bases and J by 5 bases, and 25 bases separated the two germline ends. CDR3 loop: CASSPNPPGLGGHEQYF. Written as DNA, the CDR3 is TGTGCCAGCAGTCCAAATCCCCCCGGGCTAGGAGGCCACGAGCAGTACTTC. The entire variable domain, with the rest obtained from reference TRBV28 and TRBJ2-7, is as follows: DVKVTQSSRYLVKRTGEKVFLECVQDMDHENMFWYRQDPGLGLRLIYFSYDVKMKEKGDIPEGYSVSREKKERFSLILESASTNQTSMYLCASSPNPPGLGGHEQYFGPGTRLTVT.

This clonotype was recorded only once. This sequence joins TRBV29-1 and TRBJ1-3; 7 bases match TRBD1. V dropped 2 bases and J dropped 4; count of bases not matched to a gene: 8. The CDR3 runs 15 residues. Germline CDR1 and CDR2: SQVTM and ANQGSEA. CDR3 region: CSVERDREGGNTIYF. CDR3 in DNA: TGCAGCGTTGAAAGAGACAGGGAGGGGGGAAACACCATATATTTT. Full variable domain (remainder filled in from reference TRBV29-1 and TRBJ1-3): SAVISQKPSRDICQRGTSLTIQCQVDSQVTMMFWYRQQPGQSLTLIATANQGSEATYESGFVIDKFPISRPNLTFSTLTVSNMSPEDSSIYLCSVERDREGGNTIYFGEGSWLTVV.

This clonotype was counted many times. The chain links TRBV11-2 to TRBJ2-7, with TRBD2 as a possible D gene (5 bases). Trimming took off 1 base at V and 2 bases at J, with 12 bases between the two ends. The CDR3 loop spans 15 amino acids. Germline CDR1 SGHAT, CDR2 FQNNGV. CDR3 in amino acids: CASSLGPASTYEQYF. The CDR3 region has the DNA TGTGCCAGCAGCTTAGGGCCCGCTAGCACCTACGAGCAGTACTTC.

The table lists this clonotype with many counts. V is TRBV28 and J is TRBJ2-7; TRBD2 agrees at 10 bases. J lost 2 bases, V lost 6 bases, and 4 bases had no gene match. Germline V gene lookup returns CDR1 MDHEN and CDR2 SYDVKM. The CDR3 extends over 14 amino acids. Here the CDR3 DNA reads TGTGCCAGCAGCGGGACTAGCGCGGCCTACGAGCAGTACTTC. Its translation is CASSGTSAAYEQYF.

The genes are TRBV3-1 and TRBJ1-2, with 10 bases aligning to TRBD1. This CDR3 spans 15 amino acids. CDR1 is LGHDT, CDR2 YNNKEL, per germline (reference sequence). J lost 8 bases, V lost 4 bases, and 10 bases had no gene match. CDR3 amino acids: CASSPSGTGVKGYTF. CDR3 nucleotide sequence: TGTGCCAGCAGCCCATCAGGGACAGGGGTAAAAGGCTACACCTTC. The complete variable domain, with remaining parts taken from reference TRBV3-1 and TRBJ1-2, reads DTAVSQTPKYLVTQMGNDKSIKCEQNLGHDTMYWYKQDSKKFLKIMFSYNNKELIINETVPNRFSPKSPDKAHLNLHINSLELGDSAVYFCASSPSGTGVKGYTFGSGTRLTVV.

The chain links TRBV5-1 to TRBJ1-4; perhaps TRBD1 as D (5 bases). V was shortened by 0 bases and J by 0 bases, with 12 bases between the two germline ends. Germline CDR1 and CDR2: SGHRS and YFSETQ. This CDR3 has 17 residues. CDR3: CASSLGRRDATNEKLFF. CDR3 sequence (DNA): TGCGCCAGCAGCTTGGGGCGCAGGGATGCAACTAATGAAAAACTGTTTTTT.

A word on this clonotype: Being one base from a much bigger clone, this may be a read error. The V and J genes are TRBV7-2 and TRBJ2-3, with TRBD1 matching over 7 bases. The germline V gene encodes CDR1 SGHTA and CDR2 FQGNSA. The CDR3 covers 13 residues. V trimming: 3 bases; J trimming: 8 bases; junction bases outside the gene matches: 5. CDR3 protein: CASSLDRIVTQYF. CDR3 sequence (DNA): TGTGCCAGCAGCTTGGACAGGATAGTTACGCAGTATTTT. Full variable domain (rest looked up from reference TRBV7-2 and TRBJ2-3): GAGVSQSPSNKVTEKGKDVELRCDPISGHTALYWYRQSLGQGLEFLIYFQGNSAPDKSGLPSDRFSAERTGGSVSTLTIQRTQQEDSAVYLCASSLDRIVTQYFGPGTRLTVL.

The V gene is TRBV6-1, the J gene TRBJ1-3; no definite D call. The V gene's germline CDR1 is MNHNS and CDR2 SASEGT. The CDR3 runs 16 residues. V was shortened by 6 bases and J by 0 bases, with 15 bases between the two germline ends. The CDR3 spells CASRGRAGSSGNTIYF. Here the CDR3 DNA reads TGTGCCAGCAGAGGCCGAGCGGGTTCCTCTGGAAACACCATATATTTT.

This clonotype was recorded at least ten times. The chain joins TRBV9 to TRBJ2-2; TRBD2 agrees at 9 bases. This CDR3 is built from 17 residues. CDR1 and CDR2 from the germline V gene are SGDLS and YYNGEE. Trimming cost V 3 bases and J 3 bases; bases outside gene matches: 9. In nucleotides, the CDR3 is TGTGCCAGCAGCGCCCCTCAGCGGGAGGACGACACCGGGGAGCTGTTTTTT. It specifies CASSAPQREDDTGELFF.

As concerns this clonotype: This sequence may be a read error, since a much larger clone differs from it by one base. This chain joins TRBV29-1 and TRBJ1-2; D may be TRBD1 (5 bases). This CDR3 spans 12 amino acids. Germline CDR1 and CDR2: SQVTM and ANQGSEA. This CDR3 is CSVDGWQGGCTF. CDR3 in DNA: TGCAGCGTTGATGGTTGGCAGGGAGGCTGCACCTTC.

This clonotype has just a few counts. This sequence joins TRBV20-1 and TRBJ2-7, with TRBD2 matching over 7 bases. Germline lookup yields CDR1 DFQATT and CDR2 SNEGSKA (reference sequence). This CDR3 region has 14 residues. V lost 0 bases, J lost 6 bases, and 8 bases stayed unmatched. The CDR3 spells CSARDLKGRVEQYF. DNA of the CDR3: TGCAGTGCTAGAGATCTTAAGGGGAGGGTCGAGCAGTACTTC.

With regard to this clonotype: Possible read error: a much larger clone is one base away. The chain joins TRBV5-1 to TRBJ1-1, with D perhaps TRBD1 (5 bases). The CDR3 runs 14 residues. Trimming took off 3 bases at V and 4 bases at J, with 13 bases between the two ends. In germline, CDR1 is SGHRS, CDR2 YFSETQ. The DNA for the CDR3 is TGCGCCAGCAGCTCGGGGGGGGAGGCCACTGAAGCTTTCTTT. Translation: CASSSGGEATEAFF.

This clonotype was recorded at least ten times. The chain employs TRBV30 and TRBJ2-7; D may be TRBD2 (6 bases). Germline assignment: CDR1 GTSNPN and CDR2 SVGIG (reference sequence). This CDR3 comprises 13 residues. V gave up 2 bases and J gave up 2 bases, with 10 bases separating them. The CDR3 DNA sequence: TGTGCCTGGAGTAAGCGGAGGGCCTACGAGCAGTACTTC. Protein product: CAWSKRRAYEQYF.

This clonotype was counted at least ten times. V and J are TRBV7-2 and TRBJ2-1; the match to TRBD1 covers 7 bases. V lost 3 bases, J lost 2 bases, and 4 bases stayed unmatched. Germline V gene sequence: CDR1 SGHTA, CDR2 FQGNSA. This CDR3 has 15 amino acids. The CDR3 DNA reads TGTGCCAGCAGCTTTGACAGGGCCACCTACAATGAGCAGTTCTTC. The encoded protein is CASSFDRATYNEQFF.

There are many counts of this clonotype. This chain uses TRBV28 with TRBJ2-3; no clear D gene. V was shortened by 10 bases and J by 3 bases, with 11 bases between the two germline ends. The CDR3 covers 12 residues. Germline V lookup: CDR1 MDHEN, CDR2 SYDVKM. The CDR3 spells CAIEDLTDTQYF. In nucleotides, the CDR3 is TGTGCCATCGAGGACCTAACAGATACGCAGTATTTT. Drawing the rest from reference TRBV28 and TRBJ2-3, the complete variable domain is DVKVTQSSRYLVKRTGEKVFLECVQDMDHENMFWYRQDPGLGLRLIYFSYDVKMKEKGDIPEGYSVSREKKERFSLILESASTNQTSMYLCAIEDLTDTQYFGPGTRLTVL.

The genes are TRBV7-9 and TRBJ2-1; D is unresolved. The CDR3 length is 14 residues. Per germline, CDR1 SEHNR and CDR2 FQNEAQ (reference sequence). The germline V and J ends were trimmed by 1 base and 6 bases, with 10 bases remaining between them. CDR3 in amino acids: CASSLVSSLNEQFF. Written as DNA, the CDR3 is TGTGCCAGCAGCTTAGTTTCCTCCCTCAATGAGCAGTTCTTC. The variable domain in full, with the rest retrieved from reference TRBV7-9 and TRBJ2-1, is DTGVSQNPRHKITKRGQNVTFRCDPISEHNRLYWYRQTLGQGPEFLTYFQNEAQLEKSRLLSDRFSAERPKGSFSTLEIQRTEQGDSAMYLCASSLVSSLNEQFFGPGTRLTVL.